This TCR beta chain appears in the sequencing data of a study of T-cell memory formation after mild COVID-19. Study conclusions and caveats: Second-wave clones reaching peak frequency on day 37 lacked confirmed SARS-CoV-2 specificity.

This clonotype has a count of ten or more. Its antigen remains unidentified. CDR3 length: 19 amino acids. Germline V gene data show CDR1 as PRHDT and CDR2 as FYEKMQ (reference sequence). Germline trimming cut 1 base from V and 0 bases from J; bases unmatched to any gene: 8. Constant-segment-primed 5'RACE gave TCR alpha and TCR beta cDNA libraries with sample barcodes and UMIs. From the 5' RACE reads, TCRdb called clonotypes with MiXCR, one entry per CDR3 protein. The table shows fewer than 350,000 distinct CDR3 sequences, with over 15% occurring only once. This TCR derives from a man between 18 and 29 years old who had mild COVID-19 (a few samples of this study predate the infection). Cell type and time point are not known. This chain joins TRBV13 and TRBJ2-1; 11 nucleotides line up with TRBD2. Material for sequencing was PBMCs or a T cell subset sorted from them (not recorded which). CDR3 coding DNA: TGTGCCAGCAGCTTAGAGGGGACTAGCGGAGGCAGCTCCTACAATGAGCAGTTCTTC. It encodes CASSLEGTSGGSSYNEQFF.